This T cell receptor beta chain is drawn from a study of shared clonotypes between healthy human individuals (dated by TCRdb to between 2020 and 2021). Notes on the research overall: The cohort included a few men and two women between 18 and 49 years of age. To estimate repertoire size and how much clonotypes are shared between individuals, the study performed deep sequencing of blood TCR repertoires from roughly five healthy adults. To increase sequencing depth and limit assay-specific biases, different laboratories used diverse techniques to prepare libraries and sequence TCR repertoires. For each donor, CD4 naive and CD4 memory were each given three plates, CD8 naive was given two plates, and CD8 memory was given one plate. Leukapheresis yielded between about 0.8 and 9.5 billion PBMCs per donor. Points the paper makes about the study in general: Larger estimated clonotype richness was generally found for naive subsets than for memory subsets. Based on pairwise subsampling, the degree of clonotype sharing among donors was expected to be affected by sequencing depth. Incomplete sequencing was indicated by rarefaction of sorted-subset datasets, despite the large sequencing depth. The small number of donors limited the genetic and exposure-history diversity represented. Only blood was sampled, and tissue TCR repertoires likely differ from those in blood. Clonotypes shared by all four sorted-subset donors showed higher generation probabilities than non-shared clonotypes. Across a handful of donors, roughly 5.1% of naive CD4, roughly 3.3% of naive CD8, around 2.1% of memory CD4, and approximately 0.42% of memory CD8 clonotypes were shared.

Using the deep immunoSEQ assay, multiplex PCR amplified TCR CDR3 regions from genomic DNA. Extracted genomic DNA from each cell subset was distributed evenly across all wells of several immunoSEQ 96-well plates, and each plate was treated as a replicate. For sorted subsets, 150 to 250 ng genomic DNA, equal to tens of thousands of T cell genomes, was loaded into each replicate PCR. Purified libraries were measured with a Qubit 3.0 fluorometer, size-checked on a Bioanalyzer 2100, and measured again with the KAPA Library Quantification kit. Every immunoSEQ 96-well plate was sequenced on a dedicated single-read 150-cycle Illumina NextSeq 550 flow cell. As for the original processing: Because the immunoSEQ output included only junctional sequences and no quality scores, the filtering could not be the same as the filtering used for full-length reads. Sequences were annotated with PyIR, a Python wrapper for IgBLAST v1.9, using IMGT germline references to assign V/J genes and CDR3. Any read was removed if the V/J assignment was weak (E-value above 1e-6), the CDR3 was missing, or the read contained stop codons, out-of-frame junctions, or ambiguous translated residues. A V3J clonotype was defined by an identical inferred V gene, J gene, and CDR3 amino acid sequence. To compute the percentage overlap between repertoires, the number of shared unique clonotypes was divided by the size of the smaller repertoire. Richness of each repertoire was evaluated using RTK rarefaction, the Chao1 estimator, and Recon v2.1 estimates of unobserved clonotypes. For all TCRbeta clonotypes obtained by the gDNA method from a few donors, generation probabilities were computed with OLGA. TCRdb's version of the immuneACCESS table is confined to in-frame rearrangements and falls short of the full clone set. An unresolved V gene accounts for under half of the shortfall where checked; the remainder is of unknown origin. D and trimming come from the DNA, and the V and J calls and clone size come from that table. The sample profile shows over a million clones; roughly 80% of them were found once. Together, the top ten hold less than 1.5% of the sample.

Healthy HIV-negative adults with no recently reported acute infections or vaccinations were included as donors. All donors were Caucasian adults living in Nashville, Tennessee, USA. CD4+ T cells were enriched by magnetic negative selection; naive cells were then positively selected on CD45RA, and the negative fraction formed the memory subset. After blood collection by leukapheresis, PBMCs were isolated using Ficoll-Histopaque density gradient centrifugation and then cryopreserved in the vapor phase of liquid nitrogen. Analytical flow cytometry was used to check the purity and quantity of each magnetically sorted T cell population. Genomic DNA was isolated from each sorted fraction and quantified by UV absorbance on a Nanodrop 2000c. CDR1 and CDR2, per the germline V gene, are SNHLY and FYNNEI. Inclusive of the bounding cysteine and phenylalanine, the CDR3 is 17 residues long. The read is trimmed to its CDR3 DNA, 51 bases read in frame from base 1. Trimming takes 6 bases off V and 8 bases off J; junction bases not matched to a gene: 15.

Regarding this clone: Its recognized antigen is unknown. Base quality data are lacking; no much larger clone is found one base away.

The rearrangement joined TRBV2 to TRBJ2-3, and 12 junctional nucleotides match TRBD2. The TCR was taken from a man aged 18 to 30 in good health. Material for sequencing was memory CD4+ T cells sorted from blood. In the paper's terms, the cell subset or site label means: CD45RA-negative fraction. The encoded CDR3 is CASSAQIPSGGARTQYF. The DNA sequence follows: TGTGCCAGCAGCGCCCAAATCCCTAGCGGGGGGGCGCGTACGCAGTATTTT.